The source of this T cell receptor (beta chain) is a study of shared clonotypes between healthy human individuals. The authors ran the assay at deep level. Method: immunoSEQ multiplex PCR; TCRdb's copy keeps in-frame clones and lacks some. Seen here are about 2.4 million clones, approximately 92% observed once, and the top ten hold around 0.14%. Naive CD45RA+ and memory CD45RA-negative subsets were split from CD4+ cells. The CDR3 loop spans 17 amino acids. CDR1 and CDR2 from the germline V gene are SGHTA and FQGNSA. The ends were cut back, 4 bases at V and 8 bases at J, with 26 bases in the middle. The receptor was isolated from a man aged 18 to 29 in good health. Material: naive CD4+ T cells sorted from blood. This sample's subset: CD45RA+ positively selected. The J gene is TRBJ1-2, the V gene TRBV7-2; TRBD1 might be the D (5 bases). The CDR3 reads CASSYDRDLRQTIGYTF. In DNA, the CDR3 is TGTGCCAGCAGCTACGACAGAGACCTCCGCCAGACTATAGGCTACACCTTC. The complete variable domain, with remaining parts taken from reference TRBV7-2 and TRBJ1-2, reads GAGVSQSPSNKVTEKGKDVELRCDPISGHTALYWYRQSLGQGLEFLIYFQGNSAPDKSGLPSDRFSAERTGGSVSTLTIQRTQQEDSAVYLCASSYDRDLRQTIGYTFGSGTRLTVV.